Given below is one T cell receptor (beta chain) in context. No antigen is known for it. The data derive from a study of response to subunit inactivated influenza vaccine. TCRdb reprocessed the RT-PCR reads with MiXCR, giving one entry per CDR3 protein. The sample shows approximately 530,000 distinct CDR3 sequences, 6.5% to 8% of them seen only once. CDR3 length equals 17 residues. V lost 4 bases and J lost 2; bases outside the gene matches: 7. In germline, CDR1 is KGHSH, CDR2 LQKENI. Findings of the study overall: Researchers suggested that each seasonal influenza vaccination recruits few new T cells.

The chain joins TRBV18 to TRBJ2-1, with 11 positions matching TRBD2. Material: PBMCs from blood, obtained about 23 months after vaccination. The TCR sequence derives from a man between 50 and 69 years old who received an inactivated influenza vaccine. CDR3 DNA: TGTGCCAGCTCACAAGCTACGGGACTAGCGGCCTACAATGAGCAGTTCTTC. Translation gives CASSQATGLAAYNEQFF. The variable domain in full, with the rest retrieved from reference TRBV18 and TRBJ2-1, is NAGVMQNPRHLVRRRGQEARLRCSPMKGHSHVYWYRQLPEEGLKFMVYLQKENIIDESGMPKERFSAEFPKEGPSILRIQQVVRGDSAAYFCASSQATGLAAYNEQFFGPGTRLTVL.